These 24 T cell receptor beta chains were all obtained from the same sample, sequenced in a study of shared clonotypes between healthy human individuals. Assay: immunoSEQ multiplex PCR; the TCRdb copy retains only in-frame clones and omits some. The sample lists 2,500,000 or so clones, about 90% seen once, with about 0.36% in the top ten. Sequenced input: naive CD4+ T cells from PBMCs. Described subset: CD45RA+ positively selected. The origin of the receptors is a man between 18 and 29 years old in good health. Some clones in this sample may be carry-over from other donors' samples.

The DNA of the CDR3 is TGCGCCAGCAGCCGCAACACCGGGGAGCTGTTTTTT. This codes for CASSRNTGELFF. The chain links TRBV5-1 to TRBJ2-2; D not resolved. Between the trimmed V and J ends, which lost 4 bases and 2 bases, there was a span of 3 bases. CDR1 is SGHRS and CDR2 is YFSETQ in the germline V gene. The CDR3 is 12 residues long. Variable domain in full (rest from reference TRBV5-1 and TRBJ2-2): KAGVTQTPRYLIKTRGQQVTLSCSPISGHRSVSWYQQTPGQGLQFLFEYFSETQRNKGNFPGRFSGRQFSNSRSEMNVSTLELGDSALYLCASSRNTGELFFGEGSRLTVL.

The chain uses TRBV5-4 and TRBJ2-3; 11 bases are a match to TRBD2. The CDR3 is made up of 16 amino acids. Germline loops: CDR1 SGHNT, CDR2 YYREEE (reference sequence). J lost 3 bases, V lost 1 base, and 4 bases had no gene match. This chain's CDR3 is CASSLYTSGRTDTQYF. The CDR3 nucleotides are TGTGCCAGCAGCTTGTATACTAGCGGGAGAACAGATACGCAGTATTTT.

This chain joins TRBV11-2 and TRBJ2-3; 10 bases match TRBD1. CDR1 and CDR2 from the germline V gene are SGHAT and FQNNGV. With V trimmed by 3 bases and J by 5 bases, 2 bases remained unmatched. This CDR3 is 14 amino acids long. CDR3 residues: CASSFGQGVDTQYF. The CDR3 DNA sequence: TGTGCCAGCAGCTTTGGACAGGGGGTAGATACGCAGTATTTT.

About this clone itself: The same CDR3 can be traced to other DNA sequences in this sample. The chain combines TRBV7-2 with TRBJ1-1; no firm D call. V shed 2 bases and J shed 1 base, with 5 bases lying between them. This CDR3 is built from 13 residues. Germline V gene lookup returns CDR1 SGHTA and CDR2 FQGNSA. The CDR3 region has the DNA TGTGCCAGCAGCTTAAACCGGAACACTGAAGCTTTCTTT. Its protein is CASSLNRNTEAFF. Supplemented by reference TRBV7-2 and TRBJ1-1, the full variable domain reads GAGVSQSPSNKVTEKGKDVELRCDPISGHTALYWYRQSLGQGLEFLIYFQGNSAPDKSGLPSDRFSAERTGGSVSTLTIQRTQQEDSAVYLCASSLNRNTEAFFGQGTRLTVV.

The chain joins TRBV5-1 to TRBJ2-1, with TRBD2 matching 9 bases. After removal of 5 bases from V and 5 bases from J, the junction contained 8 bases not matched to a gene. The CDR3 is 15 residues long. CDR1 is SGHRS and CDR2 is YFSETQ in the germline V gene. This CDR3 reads CASRSGTSTNNEQFF. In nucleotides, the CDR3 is TGCGCCAGCAGATCCGGGACTAGCACTAACAATGAGCAGTTCTTC.

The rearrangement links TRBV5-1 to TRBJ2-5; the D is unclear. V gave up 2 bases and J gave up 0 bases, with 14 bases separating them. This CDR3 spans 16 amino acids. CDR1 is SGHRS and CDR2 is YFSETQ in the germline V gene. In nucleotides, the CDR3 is TGCGCCAGCAGCTTCATGGCGTCAACGTACCAAGAGACCCAGTACTTC. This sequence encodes CASSFMASTYQETQYF. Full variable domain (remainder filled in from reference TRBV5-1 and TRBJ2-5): KAGVTQTPRYLIKTRGQQVTLSCSPISGHRSVSWYQQTPGQGLQFLFEYFSETQRNKGNFPGRFSGRQFSNSRSEMNVSTLELGDSALYLCASSFMASTYQETQYFGPGTRLLVL.

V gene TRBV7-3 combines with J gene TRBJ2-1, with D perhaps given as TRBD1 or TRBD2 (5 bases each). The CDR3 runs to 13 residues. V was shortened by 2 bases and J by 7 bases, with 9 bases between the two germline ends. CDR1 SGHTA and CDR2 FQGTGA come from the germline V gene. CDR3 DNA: TGTGCCAGCAGCTTAGATTGGGGGAATGAGCAGTTCTTC. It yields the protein CASSLDWGNEQFF.

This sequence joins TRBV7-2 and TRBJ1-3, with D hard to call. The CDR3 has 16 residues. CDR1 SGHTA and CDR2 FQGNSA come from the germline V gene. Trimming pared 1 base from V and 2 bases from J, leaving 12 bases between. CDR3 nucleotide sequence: TGTGCCAGCAGCTTAGGAAGGCGCCTACCTGGAAACACCATATATTTT. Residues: CASSLGRRLPGNTIYF.

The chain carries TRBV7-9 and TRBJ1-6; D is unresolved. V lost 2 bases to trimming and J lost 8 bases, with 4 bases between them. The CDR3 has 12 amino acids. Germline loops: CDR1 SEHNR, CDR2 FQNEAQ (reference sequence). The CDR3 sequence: CASSLSDSPLHF. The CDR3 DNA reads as TGTGCCAGCAGCTTATCCGATTCACCCCTCCACTTT.

The CDR3, as DNA: TGTGCCAGCAGTGAATCCGGGATGGGGACCGGGGAGCTGTTTTTT. It translates to CASSESGMGTGELFF. V gene TRBV2 combines with J gene TRBJ2-2; tentative D call: TRBD2 (5 bases). CDR3 length: 15 residues. Per germline, CDR1 SNHLY and CDR2 FYNNEI. Trimming shortened V by 2 bases and J by 5 bases, and 12 bases separated the two germline ends.

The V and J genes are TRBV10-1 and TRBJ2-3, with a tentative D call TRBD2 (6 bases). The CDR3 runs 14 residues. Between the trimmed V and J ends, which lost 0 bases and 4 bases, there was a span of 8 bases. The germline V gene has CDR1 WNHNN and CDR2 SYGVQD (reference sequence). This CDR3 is CASSESGGADTQYF. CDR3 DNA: TGCGCCAGCAGTGAGTCAGGCGGGGCAGATACGCAGTATTTT.

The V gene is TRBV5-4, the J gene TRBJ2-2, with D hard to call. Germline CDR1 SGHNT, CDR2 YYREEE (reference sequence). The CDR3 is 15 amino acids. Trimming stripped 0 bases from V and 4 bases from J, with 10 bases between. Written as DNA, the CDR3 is TGTGCCAGCAGCTTGGCCAGTAAGAGCACCGGGGAGCTGTTTTTT. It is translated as CASSLASKSTGELFF.

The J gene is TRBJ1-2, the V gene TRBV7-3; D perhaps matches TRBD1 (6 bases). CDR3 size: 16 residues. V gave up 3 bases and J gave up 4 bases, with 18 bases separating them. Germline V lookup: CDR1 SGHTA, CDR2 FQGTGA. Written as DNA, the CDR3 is TGTGCCAGCAGCTTCGGGACACCAACATCGGGCTATGGCTACACCTTC. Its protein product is CASSFGTPTSGYGYTF.

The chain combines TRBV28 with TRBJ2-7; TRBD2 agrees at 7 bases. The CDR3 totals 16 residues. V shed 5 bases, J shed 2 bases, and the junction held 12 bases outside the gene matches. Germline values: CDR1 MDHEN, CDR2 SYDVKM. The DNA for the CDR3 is TGTGCCAGCAGTCCCCGGCGGGAGATAGAAACCTACGAGCAGTACTTC. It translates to CASSPRREIETYEQYF.

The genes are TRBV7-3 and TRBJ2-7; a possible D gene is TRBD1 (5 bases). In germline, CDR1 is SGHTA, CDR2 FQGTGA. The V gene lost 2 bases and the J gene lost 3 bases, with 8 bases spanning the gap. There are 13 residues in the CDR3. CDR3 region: CASSLGRVYEQYF. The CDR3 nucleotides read TGTGCCAGCAGCTTAGGCAGGGTCTACGAGCAGTACTTC.

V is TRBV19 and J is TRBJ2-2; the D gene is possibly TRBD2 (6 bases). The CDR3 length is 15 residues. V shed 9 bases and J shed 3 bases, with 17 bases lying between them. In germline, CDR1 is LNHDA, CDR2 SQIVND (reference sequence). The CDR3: CASVAMGGYTGELFF. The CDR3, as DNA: TGTGCCAGCGTCGCGATGGGGGGTTACACCGGGGAGCTGTTTTTT.

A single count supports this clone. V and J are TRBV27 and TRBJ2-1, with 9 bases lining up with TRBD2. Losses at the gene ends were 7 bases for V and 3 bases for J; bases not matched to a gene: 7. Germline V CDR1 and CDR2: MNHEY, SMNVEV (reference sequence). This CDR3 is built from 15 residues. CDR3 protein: CASTAAGGFYNEQFF. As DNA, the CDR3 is TGTGCCAGCACCGCCGCGGGAGGGTTCTACAATGAGCAGTTCTTC.

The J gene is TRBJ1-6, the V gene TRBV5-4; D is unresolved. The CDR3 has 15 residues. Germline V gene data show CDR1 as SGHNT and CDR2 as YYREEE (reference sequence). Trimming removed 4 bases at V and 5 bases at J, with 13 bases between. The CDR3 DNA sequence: TGTGCCAGCAGCCCTTCGTGGGGTGATAATTCACCCCTCCACTTT. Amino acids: CASSPSWGDNSPLHF.

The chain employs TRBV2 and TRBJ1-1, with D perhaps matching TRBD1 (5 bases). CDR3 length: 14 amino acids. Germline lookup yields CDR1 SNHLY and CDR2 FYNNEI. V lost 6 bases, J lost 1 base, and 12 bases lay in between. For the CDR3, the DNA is TGTGCCAGCAGAGGGGAAGGATCGAACACTGAAGCTTTCTTT. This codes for CASRGEGSNTEAFF. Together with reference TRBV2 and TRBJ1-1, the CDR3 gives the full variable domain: EPEVTQTPSHQVTQMGQEVILRCVPISNHLYFYWYRQILGQKVEFLVSFYNNEISEKSEIFDDQFSVERPDGSNFTLKIRSTKLEDSAMYFCASRGEGSNTEAFFGQGTRLTVV.

CDR3 amino acids: CASSLGVQLEQYF. CDR3 DNA sequence: TGTGCCAGCAGTTTAGGTGTCCAACTCGAGCAGTACTTC. This rearrangement joins TRBV28 to TRBJ2-7, with D hard to call. CDR1 MDHEN and CDR2 SYDVKM come from the germline V gene. This CDR3 spans 13 amino acids. The germline V and J ends were trimmed by 2 bases and 6 bases, with 11 bases remaining between them.

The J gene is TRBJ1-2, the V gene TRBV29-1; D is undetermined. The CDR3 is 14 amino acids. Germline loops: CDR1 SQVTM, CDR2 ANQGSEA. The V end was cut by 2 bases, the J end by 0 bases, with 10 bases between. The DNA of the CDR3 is TGCAGCGTTGAATTGTTAGGACCTAACTATGGCTACACCTTC. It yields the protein CSVELLGPNYGYTF.

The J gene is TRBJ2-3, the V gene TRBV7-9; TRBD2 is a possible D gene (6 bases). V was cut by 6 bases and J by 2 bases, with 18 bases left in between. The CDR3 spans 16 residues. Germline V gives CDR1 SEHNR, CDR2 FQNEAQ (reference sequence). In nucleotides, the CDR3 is TGTGCCAGCAGTCAAAGTAGCGGAGAATACACAGATACGCAGTATTTT. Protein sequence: CASSQSSGEYTDTQYF.

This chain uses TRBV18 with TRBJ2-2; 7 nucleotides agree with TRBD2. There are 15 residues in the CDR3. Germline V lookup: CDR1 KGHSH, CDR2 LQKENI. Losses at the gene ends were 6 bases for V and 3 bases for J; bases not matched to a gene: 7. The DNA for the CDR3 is TGTGCCAGCTCCGCGCGGGAGTCGGACACCGGGGAGCTGTTTTTT. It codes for CASSARESDTGELFF.

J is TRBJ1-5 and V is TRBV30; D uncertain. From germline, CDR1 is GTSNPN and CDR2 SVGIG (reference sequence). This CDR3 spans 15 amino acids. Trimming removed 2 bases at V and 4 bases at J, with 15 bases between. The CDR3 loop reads CAWSSRGLYNQPQHF. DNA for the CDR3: TGTGCCTGGAGTTCTCGGGGTCTCTATAATCAGCCCCAGCATTTT.